The 6 T cell receptor beta chains listed next were all sequenced from one sample in a study of CD8 T cell repertoires and HIV-1 epitope variants. The antigens of these receptors remain unknown. Sequenced by immunoSEQ multiplex PCR; TCRdb stores in-frame clones only, minus some. Of 4,000 to 5,500 clones listed, 66% are singletons. Sample: cultured CD8+ T cells derived from PBMCs. The receptors here all came from a male donor with HIV.

The chain carries TRBV9 and TRBJ1-2, with a tentative D call TRBD1 (6 bases). The CDR3 loop spans 15 amino acids. Germline values: CDR1 SGDLS, CDR2 YYNGEE. V was cut by 5 bases and J by 0 bases, with 14 bases left in between. CDR3 region: CASSRTAGANYGYTF. The DNA of the CDR3 is TGTGCCAGCAGTCGGACAGCCGGGGCTAACTATGGCTACACCTTC.

The chain uses TRBV28 and TRBJ2-5, with a tentative D call TRBD2 (6 bases). The CDR3 loop spans 15 amino acids. Trimming left V 4 bases short and J 2 bases short, with 14 bases between. The V gene's germline CDR1 is MDHEN and CDR2 SYDVKM. CDR3 sequence: CASSSVAESQETQYF. The CDR3 nucleotides read TGTGCCAGCAGTTCCGTAGCGGAATCTCAAGAGACCCAGTACTTC.

The chain carries TRBV2 and TRBJ2-1; D tentatively fits TRBD1 or TRBD2 (6 bases each). CDR1 is SNHLY and CDR2 is FYNNEI in the germline V gene. The V and J ends lost 1 base and 0 bases respectively, with 7 bases between them. The CDR3 is 15 amino acids. The CDR3 sequence: CASSEGGASYNEQFF. CDR3 DNA sequence: TGTGCCAGCAGTGAAGGGGGGGCCTCCTACAATGAGCAGTTCTTC.

In this sample, this clone turned up once. The genes are TRBV28 and TRBJ1-4; 10 nucleotides line up with TRBD1. V shed 3 bases, J shed 5 bases, and the junction held 3 bases outside the gene matches. CDR1 MDHEN and CDR2 SYDVKM come from the germline V gene. The CDR3 is made up of 15 amino acids. CDR3 nucleotide sequence: TGTGCCAGCAGTTTCCCGGGACAGGGGAATGAAAAACTGTTTTTT. Protein product: CASSFPGQGNEKLFF.

This clone was detected a few times. This chain uses TRBV7-5 with TRBJ2-6; the D segment call TRBD1 is taken from the table without a DNA check. TRBV7-5 is a pseudogene. The CDR3 is 16 residues long. The CDR3 is CARIDSRQSRANVLTF. CDR3 bases: TGTGCCAGAATCGATAGTAGACAAAGTCGGGCCAACGTCCTGACTTTC.

Details on this clone: At one end the junction does not follow the germline gene, possibly because of a read error. The rearrangement uses TRBV6-1 and TRBJ2-6; perhaps D is TRBD1 or TRBD2 (5 bases each). This CDR3 comprises 17 residues. Germline V lookup: CDR1 MNHNS, CDR2 SASEGT. CDR3 nucleotide sequence: TGTGCCATCAGTGAGTCTCTGGGGGTATCTGGGGCCAACGTCCTGACTTTC. Translation gives CAISESLGVSGANVLTF.